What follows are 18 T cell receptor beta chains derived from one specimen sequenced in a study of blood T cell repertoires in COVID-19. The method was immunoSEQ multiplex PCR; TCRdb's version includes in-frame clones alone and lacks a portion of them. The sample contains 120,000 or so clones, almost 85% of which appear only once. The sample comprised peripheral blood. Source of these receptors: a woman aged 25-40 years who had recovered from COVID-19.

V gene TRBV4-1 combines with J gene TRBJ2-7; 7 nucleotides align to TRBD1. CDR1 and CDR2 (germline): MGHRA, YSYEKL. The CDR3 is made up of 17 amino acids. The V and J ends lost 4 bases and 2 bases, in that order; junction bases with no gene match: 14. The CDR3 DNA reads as TGCGCCAGCAGCCCCACCATCTCTACAGGGGATCCCTACGAGCAGTACTTC. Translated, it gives CASSPTISTGDPYEQYF.

The CDR3 here is CASSESTGVYEQYF. CDR3 nucleotide sequence: TGCGCCAGCAGTGAGTCTACGGGAGTGTACGAGCAGTACTTC. V and J are TRBV10-2 and TRBJ2-7, with D perhaps TRBD2 (6 bases). V was clipped by 0 bases and J by 4 bases, with 10 bases between them. The V gene's germline CDR1 is WSHSY and CDR2 SAAADI. This CDR3 region has 14 residues.

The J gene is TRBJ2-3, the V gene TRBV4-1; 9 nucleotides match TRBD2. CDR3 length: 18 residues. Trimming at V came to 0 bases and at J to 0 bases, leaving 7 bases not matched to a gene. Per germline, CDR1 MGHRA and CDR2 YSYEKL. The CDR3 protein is CASSQELAGTLSTDTQYF. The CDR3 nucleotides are TGCGCCAGCAGCCAAGAGCTAGCGGGGACCTTAAGCACAGATACGCAGTATTTT.

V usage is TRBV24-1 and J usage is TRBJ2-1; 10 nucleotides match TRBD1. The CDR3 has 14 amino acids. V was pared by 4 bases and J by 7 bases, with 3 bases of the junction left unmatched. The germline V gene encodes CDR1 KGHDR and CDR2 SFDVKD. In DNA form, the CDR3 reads TGTGCCACCAGTGAGGGACAGGGGCCGAATGAGCAGTTCTTC. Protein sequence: CATSEGQGPNEQFF.

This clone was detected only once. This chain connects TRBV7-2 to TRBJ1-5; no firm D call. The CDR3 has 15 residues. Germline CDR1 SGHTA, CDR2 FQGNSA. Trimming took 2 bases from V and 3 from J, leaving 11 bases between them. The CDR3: CASSLRPGANQPQHF. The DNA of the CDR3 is TGTGCCAGCAGCTTACGGCCAGGCGCCAATCAGCCCCAGCATTTT.

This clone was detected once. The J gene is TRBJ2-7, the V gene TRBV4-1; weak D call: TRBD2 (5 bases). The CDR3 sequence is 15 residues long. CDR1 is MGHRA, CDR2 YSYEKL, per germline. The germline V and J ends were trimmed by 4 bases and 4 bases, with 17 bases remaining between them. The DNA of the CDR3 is TGCGCCAGCAGCCCAAGACTGGGAGATCTTTACGAGCAGTACTTC. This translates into CASSPRLGDLYEQYF.

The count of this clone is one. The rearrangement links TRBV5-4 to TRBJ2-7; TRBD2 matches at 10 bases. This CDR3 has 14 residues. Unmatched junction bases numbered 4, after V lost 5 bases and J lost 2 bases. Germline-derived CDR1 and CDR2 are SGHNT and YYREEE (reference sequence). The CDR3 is CASRPGLAPYEQYF. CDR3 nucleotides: TGTGCCAGCAGGCCGGGACTAGCGCCCTACGAGCAGTACTTC.

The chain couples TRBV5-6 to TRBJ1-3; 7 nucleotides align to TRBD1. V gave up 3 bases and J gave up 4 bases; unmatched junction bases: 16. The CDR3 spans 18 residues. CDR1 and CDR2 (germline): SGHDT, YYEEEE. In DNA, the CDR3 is TGTGCCAGCAGCTACCCTGTATCGACAGGGTCTGGCGGAAACACCATATATTTT. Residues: CASSYPVSTGSGGNTIYF. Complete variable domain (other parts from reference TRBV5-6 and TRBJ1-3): DAGVTQSPTHLIKTRGQQVTLRCSPKSGHDTVSWYQQALGQGPQFIFQYYEEEERQRGNFPDRFSGHQFPNYSSELNVNALLLGDSALYLCASSYPVSTGSGGNTIYFGEGSWLTVV.

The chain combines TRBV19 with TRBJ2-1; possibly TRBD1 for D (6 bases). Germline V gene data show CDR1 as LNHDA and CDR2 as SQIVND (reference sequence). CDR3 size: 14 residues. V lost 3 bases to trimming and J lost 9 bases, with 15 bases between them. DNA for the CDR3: TGTGCCAGTAGTATCTCACAGGGTAGGGGTGAGCAGTTCTTC. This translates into CASSISQGRGEQFF.

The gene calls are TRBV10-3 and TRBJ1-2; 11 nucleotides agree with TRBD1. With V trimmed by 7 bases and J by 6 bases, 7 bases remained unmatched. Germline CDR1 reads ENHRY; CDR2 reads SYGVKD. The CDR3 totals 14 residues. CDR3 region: CAIKGTGGLDGYTF. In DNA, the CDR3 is TGTGCCATCAAGGGGACAGGGGGATTGGATGGCTACACCTTC.

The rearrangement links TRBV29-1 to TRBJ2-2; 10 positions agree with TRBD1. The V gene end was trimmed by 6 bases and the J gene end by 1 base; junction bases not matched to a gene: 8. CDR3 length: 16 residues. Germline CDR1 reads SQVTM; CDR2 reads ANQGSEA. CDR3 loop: CSVGQGPLGNTGELFF. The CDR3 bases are TGCAGCGTGGGACAGGGGCCTTTAGGGAACACCGGGGAGCTGTTTTTT.

The CDR3 coding sequence is TGTGCCAGCAGTTCCATATTGACAGGGTCCCTATACGAGCAGTACTTC. The encoded protein is CASSSILTGSLYEQYF. This chain connects TRBV6-6 to TRBJ2-7; 7 bases line up with TRBD1. With V trimmed by 4 bases and J by 4 bases, 13 bases remained unmatched. The CDR3 has 16 residues. The germline CDR1 and CDR2 sequences are MNHNY and SVGAGI (reference sequence).

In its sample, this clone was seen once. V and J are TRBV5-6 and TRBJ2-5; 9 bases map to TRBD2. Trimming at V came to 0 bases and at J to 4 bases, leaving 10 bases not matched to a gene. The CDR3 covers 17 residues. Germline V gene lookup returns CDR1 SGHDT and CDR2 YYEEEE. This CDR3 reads CASSLAGGGAIRETQYF. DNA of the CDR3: TGTGCCAGCAGCTTGGCCGGCGGGGGGGCCATTAGAGAGACCCAGTACTTC.

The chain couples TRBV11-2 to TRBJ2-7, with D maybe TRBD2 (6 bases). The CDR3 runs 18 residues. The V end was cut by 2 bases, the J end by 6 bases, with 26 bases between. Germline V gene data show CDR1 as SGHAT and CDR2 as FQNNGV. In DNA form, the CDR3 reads TGTGCCAGCAGCTTATTCCTGAAGGGAATTAAAGCAGCGGGCGAGCAGTACTTC. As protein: CASSLFLKGIKAAGEQYF.

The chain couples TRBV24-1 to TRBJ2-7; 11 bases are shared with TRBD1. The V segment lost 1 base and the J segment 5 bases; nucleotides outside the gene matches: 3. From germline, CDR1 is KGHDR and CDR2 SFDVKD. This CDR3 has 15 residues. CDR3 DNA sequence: TGTGCCACCAGTGATTTAGGGGACAGGGGGGACGAGCAGTACTTC. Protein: CATSDLGDRGDEQYF.

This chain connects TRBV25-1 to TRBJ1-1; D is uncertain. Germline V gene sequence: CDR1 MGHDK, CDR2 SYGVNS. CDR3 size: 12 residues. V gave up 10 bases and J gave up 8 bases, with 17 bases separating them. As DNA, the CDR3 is TGTGCCACAGCTCCTAGTATAGACGAAGCTTTCTTT. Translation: CATAPSIDEAFF.

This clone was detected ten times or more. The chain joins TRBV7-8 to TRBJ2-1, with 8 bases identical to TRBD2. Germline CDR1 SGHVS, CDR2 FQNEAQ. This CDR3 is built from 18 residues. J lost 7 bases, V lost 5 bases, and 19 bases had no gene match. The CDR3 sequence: CASSPGGAVWRGENEQFF. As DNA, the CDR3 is TGTGCCAGCAGCCCTGGGGGGGCTGTCTGGCGGGGGGAGAATGAGCAGTTCTTC.

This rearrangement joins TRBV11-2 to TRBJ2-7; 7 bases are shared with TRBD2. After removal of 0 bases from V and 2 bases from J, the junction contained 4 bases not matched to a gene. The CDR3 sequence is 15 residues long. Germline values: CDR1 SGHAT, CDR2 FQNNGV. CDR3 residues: CASSLDPGGPYEQYF. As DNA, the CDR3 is TGTGCCAGCAGCTTAGATCCGGGGGGTCCCTACGAGCAGTACTTC. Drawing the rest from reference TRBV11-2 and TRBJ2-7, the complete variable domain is EAGVAQSPRYKIIEKRQSVAFWCNPISGHATLYWYQQILGQGPKLLIQFQNNGVVDDSQLPKDRFSAERLKGVDSTLKIQPAKLEDSAVYLCASSLDPGGPYEQYFGPGTRLTVT.